The T cell receptor beta chain under discussion was sequenced for a study of graft-versus-host responses after intestinal transplantation. V dropped 4 bases and J dropped 4; count of bases not matched to a gene: 17. CDR3 length equals 18 residues. Germline lookup yields CDR1 SGHDT and CDR2 YYEEEE. Some clones are missing from TCRdb's copy, which holds only in-frame ones; the method was immunoSEQ multiplex PCR. The table shows tens of thousands of clones, with about 93% occurring only once. Of note for this clone: Its target is not known.

This clonotype was sampled from a human donor who received an intestinal transplant. This chain connects TRBV5-6 to TRBJ2-5; 9 nucleotides agree with TRBD2. Sequenced material: unstimulated CD8+ T cells sorted from spleen or lymph node cells, taken before intestinal transplant. The CDR3 here is CASSLRGSFAGGSETQYF. The CDR3, as DNA: TGTGCCAGCAGCCTTCGGGGGTCGTTTGCGGGGGGGTCAGAGACCCAGTACTTC.